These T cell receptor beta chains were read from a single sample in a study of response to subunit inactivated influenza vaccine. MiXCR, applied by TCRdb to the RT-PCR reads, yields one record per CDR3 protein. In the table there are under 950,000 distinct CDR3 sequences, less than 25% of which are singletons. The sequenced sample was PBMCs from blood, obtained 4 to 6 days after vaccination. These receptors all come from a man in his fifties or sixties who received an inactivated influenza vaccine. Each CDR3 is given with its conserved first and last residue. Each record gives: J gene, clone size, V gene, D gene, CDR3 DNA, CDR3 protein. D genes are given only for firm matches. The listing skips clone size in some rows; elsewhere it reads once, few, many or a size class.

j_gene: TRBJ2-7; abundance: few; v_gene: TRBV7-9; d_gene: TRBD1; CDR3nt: TGTGCCAGCAGCATTGACAGGGGGTACGAGCAGTACTTC; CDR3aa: CASSIDRGYEQYF
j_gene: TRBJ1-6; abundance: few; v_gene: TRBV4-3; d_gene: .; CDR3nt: TGCGCCAGCAGCCAAGATCTATATAATTCACCCCTCCACTTT; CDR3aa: CASSQDLYNSPLHF
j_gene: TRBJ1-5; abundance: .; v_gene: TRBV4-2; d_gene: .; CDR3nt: TGTGCCAGCAGCCAAGGTGGCGATTCGGGGACCAATCAGCCCCAGCATTTT; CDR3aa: CASSQGGDSGTNQPQHF
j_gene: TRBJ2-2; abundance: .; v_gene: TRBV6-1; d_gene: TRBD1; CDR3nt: TGTGCCAGCAGTCCCGGGACAGGAGTTAACACCGGGGAGCTGTTTTTT; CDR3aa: CASSPGTGVNTGELFF
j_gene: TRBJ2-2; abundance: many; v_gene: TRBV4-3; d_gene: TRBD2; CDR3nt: TGCGCCAGCAGCCAGGGAGCGGGAGGGAACACCGGGGAGCTGTTTTTT; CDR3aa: CASSQGAGGNTGELFF
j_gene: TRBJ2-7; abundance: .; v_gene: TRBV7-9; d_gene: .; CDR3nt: TGTGCCAGCACTACCGGAGAGTACGAGCAGTACTTC; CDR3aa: CASTTGEYEQYF
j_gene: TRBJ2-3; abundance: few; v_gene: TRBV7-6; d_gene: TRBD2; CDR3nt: TGTGCCAGCAGCCAAATCCCCGGGACTAGCGGGAGTGGGAAAGATACGCAGTATTTT; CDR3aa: CASSQIPGTSGSGKDTQYF
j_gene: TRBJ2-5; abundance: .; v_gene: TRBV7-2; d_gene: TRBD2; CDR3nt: TGTGCCAGCAGCTCCAAGACTAGCGGGGGCCTTGGGACCCAGTACTTC; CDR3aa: CASSSKTSGGLGTQYF
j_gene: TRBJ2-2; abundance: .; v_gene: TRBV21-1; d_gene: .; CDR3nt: TGTGCCAGCAGCAACTGGACGGGACACCGCGCGAACACCGGGGAGCTGTTTTTT; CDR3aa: CASSNWTGHRANTGELFF
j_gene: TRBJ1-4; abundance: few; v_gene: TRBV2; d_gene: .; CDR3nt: TGTGCCAGCAGTGGGACGCGACATTATAATGAAAAACTGTTTTTT; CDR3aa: CASSGTRHYNEKLFF
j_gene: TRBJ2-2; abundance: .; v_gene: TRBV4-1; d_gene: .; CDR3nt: TGCGCCAGCAGCCAAGTTGGTAGCCCCACCGGGGAGCTGTTTTTT; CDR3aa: CASSQVGSPTGELFF